Detailed here is one T cell receptor beta chain. The record originates from a study of blood T cell repertoires in COVID-19. Across the study: The United States, Italy and Spain provided the acute and convalescent COVID-19 samples. PBMCs, B-cell-depleted T cells, or T cells were the source of the cDNA or gDNA that made up the material.

Per the authors' pipeline: Counts of nucleated cells, estimated from reference gene primer amplification, were obtained. This table comes from immunoSEQ multiplex PCR, and its TCRdb copy is limited to in-frame clones, with some not included. V and J calls and clone size follow that table, whereas D and trimming were derived from the DNA. The sample gives 110,000 to 150,000 clones, 75% to 85% of which show up once; roughly 5.3% is in the top ten. V shed 1 base, J shed 6 bases, and the junction held 4 bases outside the gene matches. CDR3 size: 15 residues. Germline-derived CDR1 and CDR2 are SGHTA and FQGTGA.

The source material was peripheral blood. The TCR comes from a woman aged 45-65 years with acute or convalescent COVID-19. This sequence joins TRBV7-3 and TRBJ2-3, with 10 bases aligning to TRBD1. CDR3: CASSLMGQGSDTQYF. CDR3 coding DNA: TGTGCCAGCAGCTTAATGGGACAGGGGTCGGATACGCAGTATTTT.